This T cell receptor beta chain is drawn from a study of CD8 T cells in Susac syndrome. Across the whole study: Patients with Susac syndrome who were sequenced included roughly 6 with active disease and eight in remission.

Trimming shortened V by 7 bases and J by 4 bases, and 13 bases separated the two germline ends. This CDR3 spans 13 amino acids. Germline CDR1 reads MGHRA; CDR2 reads YSYEKL. CD8+ and CD4+ T cells from blood underwent TCR beta sequencing. TEMRA cells were FACS-enriched, and CD8+ and CD4+ T cells were isolated negatively. cDNA came from about 0.51 to 1 ug RNA primed by random hexamers. The authors amplified TCR beta CDR3 across 54 Vbeta and 13 Jbeta using immunoSEQ multiplex PCR. TCRdb re-called the immunoSEQ multiplex PCR reads through MiXCR, storing one row per CDR3 protein. The sample carries roughly 140,000 distinct CDR3 sequences, under 97% recorded once.

The origin of this receptor is a human donor with Susac syndrome. Sequenced input: CD4+ T cells from PBMCs. The rearrangement joins TRBV4-1 to TRBJ1-1; D unclear. Here the CDR3 reads CASKWESSTEAFF. CDR3 sequence (DNA): TGCGCCAGCAAGTGGGAGTCGAGCACTGAAGCTTTCTTT.